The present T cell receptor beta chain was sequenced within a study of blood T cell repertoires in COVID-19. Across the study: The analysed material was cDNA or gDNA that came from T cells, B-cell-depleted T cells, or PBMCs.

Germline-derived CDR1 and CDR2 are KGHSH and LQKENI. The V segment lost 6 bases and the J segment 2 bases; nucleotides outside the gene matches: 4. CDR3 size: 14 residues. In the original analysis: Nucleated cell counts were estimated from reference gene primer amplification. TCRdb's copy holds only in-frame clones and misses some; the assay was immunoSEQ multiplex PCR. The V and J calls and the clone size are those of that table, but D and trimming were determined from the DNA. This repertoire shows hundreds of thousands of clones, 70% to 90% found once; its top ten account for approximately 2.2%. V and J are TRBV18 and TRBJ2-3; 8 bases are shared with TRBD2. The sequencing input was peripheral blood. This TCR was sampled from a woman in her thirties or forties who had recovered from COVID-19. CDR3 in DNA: TGTGCCAGCTCTCTAGGACTAGCCACAGATACGCAGTATTTT. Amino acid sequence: CASSLGLATDTQYF.